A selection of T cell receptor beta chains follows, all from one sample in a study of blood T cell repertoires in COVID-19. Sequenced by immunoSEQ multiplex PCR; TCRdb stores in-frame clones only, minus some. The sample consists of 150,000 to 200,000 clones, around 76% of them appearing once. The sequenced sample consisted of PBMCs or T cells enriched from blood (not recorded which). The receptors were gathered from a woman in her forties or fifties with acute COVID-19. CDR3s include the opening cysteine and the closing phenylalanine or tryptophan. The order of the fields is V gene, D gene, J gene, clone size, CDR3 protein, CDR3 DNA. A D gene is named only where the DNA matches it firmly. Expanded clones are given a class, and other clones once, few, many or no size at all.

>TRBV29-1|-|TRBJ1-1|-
CSVVYQGGTEAFF
TGCAGCGTGGTCTACCAGGGAGGAACTGAAGCTTTCTTT
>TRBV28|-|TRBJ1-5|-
CASSFGWGAGNQPQHF
TGTGCCAGCAGTTTCGGCTGGGGCGCGGGCAATCAGCCCCAGCATTTT
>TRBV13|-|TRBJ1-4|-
CASSPRGGNEKLFF
TGTGCCAGCAGCCCTCGCGGGGGGAACGAAAAACTGTTTTTT
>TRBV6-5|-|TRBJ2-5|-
CASSQGGGGGETQYF
TGTGCCAGCAGCCAAGGGGGGGGAGGCGGAGAGACCCAGTACTTC
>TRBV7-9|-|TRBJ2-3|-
CASSFRKGVTDTQYF
TGTGCCAGCAGCTTCAGGAAGGGGGTCACAGATACGCAGTATTTT
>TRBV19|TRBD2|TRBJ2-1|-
CASSPLAGGPDEQFF
TGTGCCAGTAGTCCCCTTGCGGGGGGGCCTGATGAGCAGTTCTTC
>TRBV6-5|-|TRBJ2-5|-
CASSYSIGRLGETQYF
TGTGCCAGCAGTTACTCGATAGGGAGGTTAGGTGAGACCCAGTACTTC
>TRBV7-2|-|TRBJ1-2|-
CASSLSMGQNYGYTF
TGTGCCAGCAGCTTATCTATGGGGCAGAACTATGGCTACACCTTC
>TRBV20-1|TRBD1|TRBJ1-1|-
CSASKYDRGIEDTEAFF
TGCAGTGCTAGTAAGTACGACAGGGGAATTGAGGACACTGAAGCTTTCTTT
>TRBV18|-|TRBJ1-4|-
CASSLIGGRDEKLFF
TGTGCCAGCTCCCTAATCGGGGGGCGCGATGAAAAACTGTTTTTT
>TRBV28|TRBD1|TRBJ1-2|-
CASSSGQGADGYTF
TGTGCCAGCAGTTCGGGACAGGGGGCGGATGGCTACACCTTC
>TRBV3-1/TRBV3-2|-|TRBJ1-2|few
CASSQVQGSVRYGYTF
TGTGCCAGCAGCCAAGTCCAGGGGTCGGTCCGATATGGCTACACCTTC
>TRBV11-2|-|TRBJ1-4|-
CASSAFDRSNEKLFF
TGTGCCAGCAGCGCATTTGACAGAAGTAATGAAAAACTGTTTTTT
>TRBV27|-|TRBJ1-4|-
CASSPGSWGEKLFF
TGTGCCAGCAGTCCCGGGTCTTGGGGCGAAAAACTGTTTTTT
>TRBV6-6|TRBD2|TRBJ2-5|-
CASGTSGGAGSGTQYF
TGTGCCAGTGGGACTAGCGGGGGGGCCGGAAGCGGGACCCAGTACTTC
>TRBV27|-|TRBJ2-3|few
CASSPGTDTQYF
TGTGCCAGCAGTCCCGGCACAGATACGCAGTATTTT
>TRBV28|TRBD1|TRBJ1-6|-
CASSLRDSYNSPLHF
TGTGCCAGCAGTCTCCGGGACAGCTATAATTCACCCCTCCACTTT
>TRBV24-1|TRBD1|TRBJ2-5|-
CATSVSSGTGETQYF
TGTGCCACCAGTGTTAGTTCGGGGACAGGGGAGACCCAGTACTTC
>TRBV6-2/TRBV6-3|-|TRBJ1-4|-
CASSPRGSGREKLFF
TGTGCCAGCAGCCCGCGGGGCTCAGGGCGTGAAAAACTGTTTTTT
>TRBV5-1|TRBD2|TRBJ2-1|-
CASSSVPSGGDYNEQFF
TGCGCCAGCAGCTCGGTACCTAGCGGGGGGGACTACAATGAGCAGTTCTTC
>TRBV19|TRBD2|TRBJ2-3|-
CASSPRLAGGTDTQYF
TGTGCCAGTAGTCCGCGGCTAGCGGGGGGTACAGATACGCAGTATTTT
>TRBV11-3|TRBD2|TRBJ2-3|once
CASSLGLVSGVTDTQYF
TGTGCCAGCAGCTTAGGTCTGGTCAGCGGGGTCACAGATACGCAGTATTTT
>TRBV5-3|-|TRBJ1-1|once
CAPPGRGLNTEAFF
TGTGCCCCGCCGGGCAGGGGACTGAACACTGAAGCTTTCTTT
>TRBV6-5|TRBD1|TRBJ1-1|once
CASSQPGQGLTEAFF
TGTGCCAGCAGTCAACCGGGACAGGGATTAACTGAAGCTTTCTTT
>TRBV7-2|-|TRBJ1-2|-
CASSLDEVHGYTF
TGTGCCAGCAGCTTAGATGAGGTCCATGGCTACACCTTC
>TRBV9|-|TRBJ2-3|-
CASSAWTEPSTDTQYF
TGTGCCAGCAGCGCCTGGACAGAGCCTAGCACAGATACGCAGTATTTT
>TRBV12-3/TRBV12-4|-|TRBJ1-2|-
CASSLDRNYGYTF
TGTGCCAGCAGTTTAGACAGGAACTATGGCTACACCTTC
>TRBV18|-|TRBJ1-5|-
CASSLGGSGNQPQHF
TGTGCCAGCTCGCTAGGGGGTTCGGGCAATCAGCCCCAGCATTTT
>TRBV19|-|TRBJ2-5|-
CASNSGGGRTGTKETQYF
TGTGCCAGTAATTCTGGCGGGGGACGGACAGGGACTAAAGAGACCCAGTACTTC
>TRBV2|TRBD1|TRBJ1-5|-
CASSELGQMNQPQHF
TGTGCCAGCAGTGAGTTGGGACAGATGAATCAGCCCCAGCATTTT
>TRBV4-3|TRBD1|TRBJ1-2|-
CASSQEYNDRGNYGYTF
TGCGCCAGCAGCCAAGAATACAACGACAGGGGAAACTATGGCTACACCTTC
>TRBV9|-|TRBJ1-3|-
CASSVAPGDGNTIYF
TGTGCCAGCAGCGTCGCCCCGGGGGACGGAAACACCATATATTTT
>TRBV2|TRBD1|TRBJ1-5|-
CASSPFRDRDNQPQHF
TGTGCCAGCAGTCCCTTCCGGGACAGGGACAATCAGCCCCAGCATTTT
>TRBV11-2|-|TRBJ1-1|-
CASIPGHGTEAFF
TGTGCCAGCATCCCGGGACACGGCACTGAAGCTTTCTTT
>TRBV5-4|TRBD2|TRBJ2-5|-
CASGETSGEETQYF
TGTGCCAGCGGAGAGACTAGCGGGGAAGAGACCCAGTACTTC
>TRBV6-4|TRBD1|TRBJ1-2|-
CASSDSWTGVRRGYTF
TGTGCCAGCAGTGACTCGTGGACAGGGGTCCGTAGGGGCTACACCTTC
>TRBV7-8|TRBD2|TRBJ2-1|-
CASSRRTSGGAGNEQFF
TGTGCCAGCAGCCGCAGGACTAGCGGGGGGGCAGGCAATGAGCAGTTCTTC
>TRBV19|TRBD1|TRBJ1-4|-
CASTPGSGQGRGEKLFF
TGTGCCAGTACGCCCGGCTCCGGACAGGGAAGGGGTGAAAAACTGTTTTTT
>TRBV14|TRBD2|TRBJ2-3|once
CASSHLRGGQSDTQYF
TGTGCCAGCAGCCATTTGCGGGGGGGCCAATCAGATACGCAGTATTTT
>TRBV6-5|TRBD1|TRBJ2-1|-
CASRPGQTNNEQFF
TGTGCCAGCCGTCCGGGACAGACGAACAATGAGCAGTTCTTC
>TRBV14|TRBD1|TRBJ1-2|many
CASSQTGQAGYGYTF
TGTGCCAGCAGCCAAACTGGACAGGCGGGCTATGGCTACACCTTC
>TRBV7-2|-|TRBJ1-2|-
CASSLTDDYGYTF
TGTGCCAGCAGCTTGACAGACGACTATGGCTACACCTTC
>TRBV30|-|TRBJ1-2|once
CAWGSTRGSGYTF
TGTGCCTGGGGGTCGACCCGGGGTAGCGGCTACACCTTC
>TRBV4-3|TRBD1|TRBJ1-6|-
CASSQGTGGLTPLHF
TGCGCCAGCAGCCAAGGGACAGGGGGCCTGACACCCCTCCACTTT
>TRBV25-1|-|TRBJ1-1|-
CASSGVGLQAFF
TGTGCCAGCAGTGGGGTGGGACTCCAAGCTTTCTTT
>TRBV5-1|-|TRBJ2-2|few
CASSYGADSNTGELFF
TGCGCCAGCAGTTATGGGGCAGACTCGAACACCGGGGAGCTGTTTTTT
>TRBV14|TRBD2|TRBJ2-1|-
CASSPGLADPTRYNEQFF
TGTGCCAGCAGCCCGGGACTAGCGGACCCAACCCGTTACAATGAGCAGTTCTTC
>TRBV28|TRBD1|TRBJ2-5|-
CASSPPGQPQETQYF
TGTGCCAGCAGTCCACCGGGACAGCCTCAAGAGACCCAGTACTTC
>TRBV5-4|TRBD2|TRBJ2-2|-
CASSNPSGGGTTGELFF
TGTGCCAGCAGCAACCCGAGCGGGGGGGGCACCACCGGGGAGCTGTTTTTT